This T cell receptor (beta chain) derives from a study of cytomegalovirus exposure and HLA in healthy donors. Study outcomes and limitations: Accurate prediction of most subjects' HLA-A and HLA-B alleles from TCR beta sequences was reported. Prior analysis indicated that the majority of TCR beta V segments exhibited productivity approximately 87% or approximately 30% of the time. Roughly uniform sequencing depth across donors was assumed, possibly incorrectly.

About this clone itself: Its antigen is unknown.

Use of 60 Vbeta and 13 Jbeta primers characterized the PCR. Sequenced by immunoSEQ multiplex PCR; TCRdb stores in-frame clones only, minus some. The data contain 150,000 to 200,000 clones, more than 65% of them singletons. The CDR3 loop spans 14 amino acids. Germline CDR1 and CDR2: MNHEY and SMNVEV (reference sequence). The J segment lost 5 bases and the V segment lost 2 bases, leaving 5 bases of the junction unmatched. Sequences were obtained from PBMCs. This sequence originates from a woman aged 25 to 45 in good health and CMV-seropositive. This rearrangement joins TRBV27 to TRBJ2-7; 8 nucleotides line up with TRBD1. CDR3 region: CASSLARGLNEQYF. The CDR3 coding sequence is TGTGCCAGCAGTTTAGCCAGGGGGCTAAACGAGCAGTACTTC.